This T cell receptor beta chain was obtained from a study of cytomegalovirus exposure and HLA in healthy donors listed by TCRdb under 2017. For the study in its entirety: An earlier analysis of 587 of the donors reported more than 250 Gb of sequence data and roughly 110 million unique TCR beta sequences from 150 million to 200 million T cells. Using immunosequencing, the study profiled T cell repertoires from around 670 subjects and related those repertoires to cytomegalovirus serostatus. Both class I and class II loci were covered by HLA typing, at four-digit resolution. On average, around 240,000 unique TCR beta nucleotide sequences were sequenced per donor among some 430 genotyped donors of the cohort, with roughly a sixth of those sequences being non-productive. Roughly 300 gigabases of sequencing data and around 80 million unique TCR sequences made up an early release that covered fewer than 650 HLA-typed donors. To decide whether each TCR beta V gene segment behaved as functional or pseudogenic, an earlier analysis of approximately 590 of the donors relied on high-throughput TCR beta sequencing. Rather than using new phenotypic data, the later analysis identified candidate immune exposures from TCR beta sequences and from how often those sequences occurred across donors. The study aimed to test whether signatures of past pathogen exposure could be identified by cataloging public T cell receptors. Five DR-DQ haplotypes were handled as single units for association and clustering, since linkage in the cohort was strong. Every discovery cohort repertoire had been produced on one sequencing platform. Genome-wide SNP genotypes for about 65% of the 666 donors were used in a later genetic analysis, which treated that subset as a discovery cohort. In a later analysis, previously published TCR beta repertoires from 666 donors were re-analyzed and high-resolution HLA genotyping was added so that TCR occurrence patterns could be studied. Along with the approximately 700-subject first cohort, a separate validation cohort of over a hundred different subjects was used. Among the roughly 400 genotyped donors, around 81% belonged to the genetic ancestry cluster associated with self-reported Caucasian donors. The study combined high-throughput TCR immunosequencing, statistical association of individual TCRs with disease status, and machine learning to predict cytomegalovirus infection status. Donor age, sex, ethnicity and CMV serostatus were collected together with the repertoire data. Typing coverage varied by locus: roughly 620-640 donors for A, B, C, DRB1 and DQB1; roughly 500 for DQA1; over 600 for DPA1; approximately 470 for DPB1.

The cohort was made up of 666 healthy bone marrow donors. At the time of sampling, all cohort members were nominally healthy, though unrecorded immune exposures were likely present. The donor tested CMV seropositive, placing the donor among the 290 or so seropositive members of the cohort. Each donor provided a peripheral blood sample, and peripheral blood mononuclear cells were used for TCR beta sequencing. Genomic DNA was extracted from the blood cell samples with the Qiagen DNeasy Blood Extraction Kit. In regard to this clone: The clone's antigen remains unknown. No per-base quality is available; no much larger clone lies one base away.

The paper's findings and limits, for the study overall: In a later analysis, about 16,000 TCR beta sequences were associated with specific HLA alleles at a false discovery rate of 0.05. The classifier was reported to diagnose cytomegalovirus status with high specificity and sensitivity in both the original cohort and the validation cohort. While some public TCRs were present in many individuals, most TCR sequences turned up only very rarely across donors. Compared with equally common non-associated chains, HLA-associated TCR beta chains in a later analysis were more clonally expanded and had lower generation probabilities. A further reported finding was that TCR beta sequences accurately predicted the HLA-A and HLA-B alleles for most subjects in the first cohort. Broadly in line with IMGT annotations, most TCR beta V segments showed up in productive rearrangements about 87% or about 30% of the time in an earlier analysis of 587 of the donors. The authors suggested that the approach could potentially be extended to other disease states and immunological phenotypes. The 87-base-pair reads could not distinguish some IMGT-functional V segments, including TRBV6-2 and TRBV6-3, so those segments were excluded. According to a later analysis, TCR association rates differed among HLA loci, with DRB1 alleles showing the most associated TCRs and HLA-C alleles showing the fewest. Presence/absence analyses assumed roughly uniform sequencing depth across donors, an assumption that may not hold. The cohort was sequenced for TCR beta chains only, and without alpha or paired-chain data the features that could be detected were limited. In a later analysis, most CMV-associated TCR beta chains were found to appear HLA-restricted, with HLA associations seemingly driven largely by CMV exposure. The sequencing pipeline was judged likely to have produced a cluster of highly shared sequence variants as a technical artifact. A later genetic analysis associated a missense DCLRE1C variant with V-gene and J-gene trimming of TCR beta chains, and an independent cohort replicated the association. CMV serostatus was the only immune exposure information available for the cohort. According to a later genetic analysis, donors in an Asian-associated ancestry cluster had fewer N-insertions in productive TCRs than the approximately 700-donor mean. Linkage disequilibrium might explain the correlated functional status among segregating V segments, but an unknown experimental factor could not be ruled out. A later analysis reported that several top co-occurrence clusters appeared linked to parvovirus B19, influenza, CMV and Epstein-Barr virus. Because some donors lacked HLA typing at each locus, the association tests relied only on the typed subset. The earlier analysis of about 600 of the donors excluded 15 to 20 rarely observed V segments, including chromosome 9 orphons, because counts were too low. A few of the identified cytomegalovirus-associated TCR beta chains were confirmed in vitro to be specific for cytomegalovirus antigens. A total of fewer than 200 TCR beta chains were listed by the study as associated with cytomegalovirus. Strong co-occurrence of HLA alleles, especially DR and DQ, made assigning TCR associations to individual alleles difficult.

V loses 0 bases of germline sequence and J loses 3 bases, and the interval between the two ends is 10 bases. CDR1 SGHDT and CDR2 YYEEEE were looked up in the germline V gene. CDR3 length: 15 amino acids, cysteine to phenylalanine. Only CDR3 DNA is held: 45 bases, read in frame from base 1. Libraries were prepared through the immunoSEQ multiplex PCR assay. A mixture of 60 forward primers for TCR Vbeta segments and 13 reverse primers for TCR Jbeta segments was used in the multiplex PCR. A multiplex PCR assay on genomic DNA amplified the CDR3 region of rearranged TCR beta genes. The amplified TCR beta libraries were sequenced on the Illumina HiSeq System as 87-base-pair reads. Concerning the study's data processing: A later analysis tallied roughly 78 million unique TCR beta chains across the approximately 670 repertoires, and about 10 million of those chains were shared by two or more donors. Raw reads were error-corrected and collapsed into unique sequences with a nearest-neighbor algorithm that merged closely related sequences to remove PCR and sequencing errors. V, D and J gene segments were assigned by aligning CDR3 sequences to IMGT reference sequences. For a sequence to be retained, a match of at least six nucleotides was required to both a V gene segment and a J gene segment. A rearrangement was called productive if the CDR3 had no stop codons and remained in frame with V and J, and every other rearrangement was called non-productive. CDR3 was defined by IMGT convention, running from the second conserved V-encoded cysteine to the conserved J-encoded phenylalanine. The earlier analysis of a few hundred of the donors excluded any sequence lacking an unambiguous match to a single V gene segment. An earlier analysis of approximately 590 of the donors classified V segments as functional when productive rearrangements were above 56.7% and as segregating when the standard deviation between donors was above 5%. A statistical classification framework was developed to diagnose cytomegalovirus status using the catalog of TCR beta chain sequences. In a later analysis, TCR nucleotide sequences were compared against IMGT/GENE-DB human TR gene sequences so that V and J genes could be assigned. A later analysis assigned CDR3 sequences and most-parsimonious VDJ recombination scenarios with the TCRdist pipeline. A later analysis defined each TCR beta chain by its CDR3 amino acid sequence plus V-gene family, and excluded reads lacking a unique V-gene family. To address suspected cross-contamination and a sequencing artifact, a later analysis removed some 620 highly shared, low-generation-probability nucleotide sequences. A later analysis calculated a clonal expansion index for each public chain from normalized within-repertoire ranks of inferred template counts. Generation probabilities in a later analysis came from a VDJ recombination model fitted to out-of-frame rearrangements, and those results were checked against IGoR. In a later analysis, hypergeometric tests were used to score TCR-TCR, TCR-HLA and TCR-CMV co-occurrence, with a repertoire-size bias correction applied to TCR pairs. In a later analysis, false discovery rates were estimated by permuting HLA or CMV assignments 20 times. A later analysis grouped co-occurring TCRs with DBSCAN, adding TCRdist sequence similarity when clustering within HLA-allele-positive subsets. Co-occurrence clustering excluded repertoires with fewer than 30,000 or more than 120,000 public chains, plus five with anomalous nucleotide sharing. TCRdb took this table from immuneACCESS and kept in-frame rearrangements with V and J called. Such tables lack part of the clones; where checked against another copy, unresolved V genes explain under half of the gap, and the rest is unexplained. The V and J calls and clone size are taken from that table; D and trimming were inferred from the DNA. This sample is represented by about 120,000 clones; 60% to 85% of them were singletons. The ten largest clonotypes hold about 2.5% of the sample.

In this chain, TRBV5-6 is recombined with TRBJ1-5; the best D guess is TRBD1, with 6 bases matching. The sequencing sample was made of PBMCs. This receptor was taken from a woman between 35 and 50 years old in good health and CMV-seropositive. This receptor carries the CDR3 CASSLAGGSNQPQHF. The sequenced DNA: TGTGCCAGCAGCTTGGCGGGGGGCTCCAATCAGCCCCAGCATTTT.